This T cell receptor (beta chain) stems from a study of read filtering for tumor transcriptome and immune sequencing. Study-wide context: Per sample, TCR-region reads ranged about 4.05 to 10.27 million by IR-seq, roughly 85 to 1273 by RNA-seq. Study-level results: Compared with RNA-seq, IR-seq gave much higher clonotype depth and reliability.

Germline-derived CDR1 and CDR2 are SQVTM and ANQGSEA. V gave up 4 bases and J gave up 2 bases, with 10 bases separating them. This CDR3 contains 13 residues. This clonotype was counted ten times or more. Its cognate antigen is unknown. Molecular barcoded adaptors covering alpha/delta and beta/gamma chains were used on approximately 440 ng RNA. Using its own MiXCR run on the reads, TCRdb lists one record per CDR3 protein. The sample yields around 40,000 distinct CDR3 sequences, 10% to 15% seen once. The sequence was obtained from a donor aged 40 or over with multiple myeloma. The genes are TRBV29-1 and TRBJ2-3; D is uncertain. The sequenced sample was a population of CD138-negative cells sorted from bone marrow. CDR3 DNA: TGCAGCGTTGGTTGGCAGAACACAGATACGCAGTATTTT. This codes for CSVGWQNTDTQYF.